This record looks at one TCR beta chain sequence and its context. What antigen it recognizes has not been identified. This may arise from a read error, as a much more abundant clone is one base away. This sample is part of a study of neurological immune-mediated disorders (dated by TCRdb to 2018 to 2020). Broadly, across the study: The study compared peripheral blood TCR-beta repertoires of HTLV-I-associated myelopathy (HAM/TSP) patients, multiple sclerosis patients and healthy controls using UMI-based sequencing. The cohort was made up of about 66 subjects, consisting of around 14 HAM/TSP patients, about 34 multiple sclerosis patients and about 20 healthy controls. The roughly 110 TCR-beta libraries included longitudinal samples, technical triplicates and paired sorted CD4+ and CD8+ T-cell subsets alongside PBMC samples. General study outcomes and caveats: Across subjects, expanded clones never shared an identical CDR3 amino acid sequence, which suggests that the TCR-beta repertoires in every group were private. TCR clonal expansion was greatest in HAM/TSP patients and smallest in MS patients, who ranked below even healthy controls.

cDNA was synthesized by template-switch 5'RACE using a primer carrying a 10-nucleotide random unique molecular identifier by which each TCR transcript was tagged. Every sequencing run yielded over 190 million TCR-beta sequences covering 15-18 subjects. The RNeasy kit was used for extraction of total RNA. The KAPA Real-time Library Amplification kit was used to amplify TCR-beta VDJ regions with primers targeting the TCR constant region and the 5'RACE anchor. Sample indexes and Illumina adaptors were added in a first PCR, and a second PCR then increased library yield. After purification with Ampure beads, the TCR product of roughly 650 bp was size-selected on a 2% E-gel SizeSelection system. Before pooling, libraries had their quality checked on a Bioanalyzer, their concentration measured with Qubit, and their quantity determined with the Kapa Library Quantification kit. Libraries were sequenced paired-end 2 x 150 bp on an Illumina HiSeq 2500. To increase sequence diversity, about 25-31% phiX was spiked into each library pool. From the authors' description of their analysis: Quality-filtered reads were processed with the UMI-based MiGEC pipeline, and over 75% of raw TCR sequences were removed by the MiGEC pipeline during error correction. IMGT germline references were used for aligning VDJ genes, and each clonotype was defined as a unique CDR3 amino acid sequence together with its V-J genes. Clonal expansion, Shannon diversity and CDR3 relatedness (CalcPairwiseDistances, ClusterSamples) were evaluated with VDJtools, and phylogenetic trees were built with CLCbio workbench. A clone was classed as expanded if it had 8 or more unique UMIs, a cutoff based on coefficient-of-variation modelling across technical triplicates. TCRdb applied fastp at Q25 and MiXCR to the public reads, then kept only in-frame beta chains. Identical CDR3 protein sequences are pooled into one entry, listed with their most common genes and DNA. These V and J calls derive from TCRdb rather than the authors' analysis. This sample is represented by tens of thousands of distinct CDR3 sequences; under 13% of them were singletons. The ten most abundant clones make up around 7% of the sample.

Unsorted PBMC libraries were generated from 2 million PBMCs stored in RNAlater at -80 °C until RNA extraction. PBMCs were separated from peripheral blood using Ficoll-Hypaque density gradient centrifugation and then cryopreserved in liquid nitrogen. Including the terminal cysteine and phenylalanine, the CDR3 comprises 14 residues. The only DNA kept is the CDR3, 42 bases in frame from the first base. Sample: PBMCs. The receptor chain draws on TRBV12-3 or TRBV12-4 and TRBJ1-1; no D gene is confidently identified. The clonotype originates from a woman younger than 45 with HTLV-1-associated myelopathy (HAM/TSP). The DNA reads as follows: TGTGTCAGCAGTTTGCACAGCCTGAACACTGAAGCTTTCTTT. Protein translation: CVSSLHSLNTEAFF.